These 20 T cell receptor beta chains originate from one sample sequenced in a study of identical twins. MiXCR, applied by TCRdb to the 5' RACE reads, yields one record per CDR3 protein. The sample has some 440,000 distinct CDR3 sequences, roughly 24% seen once. These data were also filed under a second study, of T cells expressing NK-cell markers.

Sequences were obtained from CD4+ T cells sorted from blood. The receptors stem from a woman aged 18-30 years in good health.

CDR3 bases: TGTGCCAGCACCTTCGTGGGACAGGGCTACGAGCAGTACTTC. Translating it yields CASTFVGQGYEQYF. The chain has TRBV6-2 or TRBV6-3 and TRBJ2-7; TRBD1 agrees at 9 bases. Germline values: CDR1 MNHEY, CDR2 SVGEGT. V shed 7 bases and J 3 bases; nucleotides not matched to a gene: 7. The CDR3 runs to 14 residues.

This clonotype was seen a few times. The V and J genes are TRBV2 and TRBJ2-3, with D unclear. V lost 6 bases to trimming and J lost 1 base, with 8 bases between them. This CDR3 region has 13 residues. In germline, CDR1 is SNHLY, CDR2 FYNNEI. CDR3 nucleotides: TGTGCCAGCAGACCTACACGCACAGATACGCAGTATTTT. Residues: CASRPTRTDTQYF.

V is TRBV20-1 and J is TRBJ2-1, with D tentatively TRBD1 or TRBD2 (6 bases each). The CDR3 spans 15 residues. V lost 8 bases and J 8 bases, leaving 25 bases between the germline ends. Germline V gene data show CDR1 as DFQATT and CDR2 as SNEGSKA (reference sequence). The CDR3 loop reads CSQTQNREPGDEQFF. In DNA form, the CDR3 reads TGCAGTCAGACACAAAACCGGGAGCCAGGGGATGAGCAGTTCTTC.

In its sample, this clonotype was seen a few times. The chain couples TRBV12-3 or TRBV12-4 to TRBJ2-7, with a possible D match to TRBD2 (7 bases). V was trimmed by 5 bases and J by 0 bases, leaving 14 bases between them. The CDR3 runs 15 residues. The CDR3 bases are TGTGCCAGCAGTCCAGGCGGGGGCTACTCCTACGAGCAGTACTTC. This translates into CASSPGGGYSYEQYF.

The chain links TRBV20-1 to TRBJ2-7, with 7 bases matching TRBD1. The CDR3 sequence is 13 residues long. The germline CDR1 and CDR2 sequences are DFQATT and SNEGSKA (reference sequence). After removal of 0 bases from V and 7 bases from J, the junction contained 6 bases not matched to a gene. Here the CDR3 DNA reads TGCAGTGCTAGAGACGACAGGGAAAGGGAGCAGTACTTC. Amino acid sequence: CSARDDREREQYF.

This clonotype was counted only a few times. This sequence joins TRBV20-1 and TRBJ1-2; 8 nucleotides match TRBD1. The CDR3 is made up of 12 amino acids. From germline, CDR1 is DFQATT and CDR2 SNEGSKA (reference sequence). Unmatched junction bases numbered 5, after V lost 6 bases and J lost 5 bases. The CDR3 sequence: CSATDRAYGYTF. CDR3 coding DNA: TGCAGTGCGACGGACAGGGCATATGGCTACACCTTC.

J is TRBJ2-1 and V is TRBV7-9; TRBD1 matches at 9 bases. Germline-derived CDR1 and CDR2 are SEHNR and FQNEAQ (reference sequence). This CDR3 is built from 15 residues. Germline trimming cut 4 bases from V and 7 bases from J; bases unmatched to any gene: 8. CDR3: CASSSDRGLANEQFF. CDR3 DNA sequence: TGTGCCAGCAGCTCGGACAGGGGTCTAGCTAATGAGCAGTTCTTC.

This rearrangement joins TRBV6-5 to TRBJ2-3; D perhaps matches TRBD1 (7 bases). Germline V gene lookup returns CDR1 MNHEY and CDR2 SVGAGI. Trimming cost V 2 bases and J 2 bases, with 11 bases left between them. The CDR3 covers 15 residues. The CDR3 loop is CASSYRGTVTDTQYF. The CDR3 DNA sequence: TGTGCCAGCAGTTACCGCGGGACAGTCACAGATACGCAGTATTTT.

This chain uses TRBV7-9 with TRBJ2-7; weak D call: TRBD2 (5 bases). V lost 5 bases and J 1 base, leaving 21 bases between the germline ends. The germline V gene has CDR1 SEHNR and CDR2 FQNEAQ (reference sequence). The CDR3 is 17 residues long. The CDR3 DNA reads TGTGCCAGCAGCCCCCGGGCTTCGGGAACTGTGTCCTACGAGCAGTACTTC. It encodes CASSPRASGTVSYEQYF.

The chain recombines TRBV12-3 or TRBV12-4 with TRBJ1-4; D not resolved. Between the trimmed V and J ends, which lost 3 bases and 8 bases, there was a span of 13 bases. This CDR3 comprises 14 residues. The CDR3 reads CASSLVGNWEKLFF. CDR3 DNA sequence: TGTGCCAGCAGTTTGGTAGGGAATTGGGAAAAACTGTTTTTT.

The J gene is TRBJ1-1, the V gene TRBV18; perhaps TRBD1 as D (5 bases). Germline CDR1 and CDR2: KGHSH and LQKENI. Trimming cost V 2 bases and J 11 bases, with 15 bases left between them. The CDR3 extends over 13 amino acids. CDR3 nucleotide sequence: TGTGCCAGCTCACCATCACCGGGACTTGCGGCTTTCTTT. Translated, it gives CASSPSPGLAAFF.

V is TRBV20-1 and J is TRBJ2-6, with 8 bases lining up with TRBD2. CDR3 length: 14 amino acids. Germline trimming cut 4 bases from V and 2 bases from J; bases unmatched to any gene: 1. Germline V lookup: CDR1 DFQATT, CDR2 SNEGSKA (reference sequence). CDR3: CSAKLAAGANVLTF. As DNA, the CDR3 is TGCAGTGCTAAACTAGCGGCTGGGGCCAACGTCCTGACTTTC.

This clonotype occurred many times. The chain uses TRBV5-1 and TRBJ1-4, with TRBD1 matching 7 bases. Germline assignment: CDR1 SGHRS and CDR2 YFSETQ. The junction had 10 bases not matched to a gene; V was cut back by 6 bases and J by 8 bases. The CDR3 loop spans 14 amino acids. The CDR3 coding sequence is TGCGCCAGCAAGGTCGTTCAGGGGGGCGAAAAACTGTTTTTT. Encoded protein: CASKVVQGGEKLFF. Drawing the rest from reference TRBV5-1 and TRBJ1-4, the complete variable domain is KAGVTQTPRYLIKTRGQQVTLSCSPISGHRSVSWYQQTPGQGLQFLFEYFSETQRNKGNFPGRFSGRQFSNSRSEMNVSTLELGDSALYLCASKVVQGGEKLFFGSGTQLSVL.

This clonotype was observed at least ten times. The genes are TRBV2 and TRBJ1-1; D gene unclear. The CDR3 contains 13 residues. Germline lookup yields CDR1 SNHLY and CDR2 FYNNEI. The V and J ends lost 1 base and 1 base respectively, with 4 bases between them. The CDR3 DNA follows: TGTGCCAGCAGTGAAGAACAGAACACTGAAGCTTTCTTT. Protein product: CASSEEQNTEAFF.

CDR3 DNA sequence: TGCAGCGCTTATTCCGACAGAAACACTGAAGCTTTCTTT. Its protein product is CSAYSDRNTEAFF. The chain has TRBV29-1 and TRBJ1-1, with a weak D call TRBD1 (5 bases). Germline assignment: CDR1 SQVTM and CDR2 ANQGSEA. Trimming removed 7 bases from V and 2 bases from J, with 14 bases in between. The CDR3 loop spans 13 amino acids.

There are a few counts of this clonotype. The chain has TRBV4-1 and TRBJ2-1; 7 bases agree with TRBD1. The CDR3 runs 12 residues. V trimming: 5 bases; J trimming: 15 bases; junction bases outside the gene matches: 10. The germline CDR1 and CDR2 sequences are MGHRA and YSYEKL. CDR3 nucleotide sequence: TGCGCCAGCAGCGACTTTGGACAGGTGCCGTTCTTC. Translating it yields CASSDFGQVPFF.

V and J are TRBV29-1 and TRBJ2-2; weak D call: TRBD2 (5 bases). V gave up 5 bases and J gave up 6 bases, with 7 bases separating them. CDR3 length: 11 residues. Germline V gene data show CDR1 as SQVTM and CDR2 as ANQGSEA. The CDR3 is CSVLRAGELFF. In DNA form, the CDR3 reads TGCAGCGTTCTGAGGGCCGGGGAGCTGTTTTTT.

This clonotype was counted between two and nine times. The V and J genes are TRBV7-2 and TRBJ1-4; the D is unclear. Per the germline V gene, CDR1 is SGHTA and CDR2 is FQGNSA. The length of the CDR3 is 13 residues. V was trimmed by 5 bases and J by 7 bases, leaving 11 bases between them. For the CDR3, the DNA is TGTGCCAGCAGCCCCCCAGGAAGTGAAAAACTGTTTTTT. It encodes CASSPPGSEKLFF.

This clonotype showed up just a few times. The chain combines TRBV5-5 with TRBJ2-2; D call uncertain. Germline V gene lookup returns CDR1 SGHKS and CDR2 YYEKEE (reference sequence). V lost 0 bases and J lost 6, with 9 bases in between. This CDR3 has 14 amino acids. CDR3 protein: CASSLGPVAGELFF. CDR3 DNA sequence: TGTGCCAGCAGCTTGGGTCCCGTAGCCGGGGAGCTGTTTTTT.

The chain carries TRBV10-3 and TRBJ2-4; D unclear. Trimming took off 2 bases at V and 12 bases at J, with 14 bases between the two ends. Germline V gene lookup returns CDR1 ENHRY and CDR2 SYGVKD. This CDR3 has 13 amino acids. CDR3 sequence reads: CAISEGPLEAQYF. The CDR3, as DNA: TGTGCCATCAGTGAGGGGCCCCTGGAAGCTCAGTACTTC.